This T cell receptor beta chain was retrieved from a study of cytomegalovirus exposure and HLA in healthy donors. Sequencing was performed with immunoSEQ multiplex PCR; in TCRdb, only in-frame clones are kept and a portion is missing. Of 250,000 or so clones in the sample, 90% were seen once. The germline CDR1 and CDR2 sequences are MNHEY and SVGAGI. Trimming cost V 0 bases and J 7 bases, with 15 bases left between them. CDR3 length: 16 residues. Sequenced: PBMCs. The genes are TRBV6-5 and TRBJ2-2; perhaps TRBD2 as D (5 bases). The receptor was derived from a woman aged 18-30 years in good health and CMV-seronegative. In DNA form, the CDR3 reads TGTGCCAGCAGTTACTCGGACTGGAGTAGGTTCGGGGAGCTGTTTTTT. Translation gives CASSYSDWSRFGELFF.